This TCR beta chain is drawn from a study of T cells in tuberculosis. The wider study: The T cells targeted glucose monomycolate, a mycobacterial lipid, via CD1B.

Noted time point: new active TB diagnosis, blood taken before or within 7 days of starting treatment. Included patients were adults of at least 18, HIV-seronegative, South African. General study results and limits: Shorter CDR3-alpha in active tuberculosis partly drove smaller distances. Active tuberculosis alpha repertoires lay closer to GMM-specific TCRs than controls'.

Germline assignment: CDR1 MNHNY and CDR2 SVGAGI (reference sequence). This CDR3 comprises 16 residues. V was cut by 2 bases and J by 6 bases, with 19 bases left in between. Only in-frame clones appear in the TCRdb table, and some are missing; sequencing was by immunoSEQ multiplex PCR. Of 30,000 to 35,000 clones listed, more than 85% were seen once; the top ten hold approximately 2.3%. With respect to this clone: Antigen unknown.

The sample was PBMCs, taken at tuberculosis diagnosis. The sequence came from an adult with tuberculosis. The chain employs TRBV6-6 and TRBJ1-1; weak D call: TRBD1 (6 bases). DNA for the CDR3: TGTGCCAGCAGTTACGGGGGGGCGCAGGGGAGGGCTGAAGCTTTCTTT. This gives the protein CASSYGGAQGRAEAFF.